These 27 T cell receptor beta chains originate from one sample sequenced in a study of T cells in Graves' hyperthyroidism and ophthalmopathy. There were TCR beta CDR3 regions amplified from RNA transcripts. Initially, a first-round RT-PCR of the TCR CDR3 employed the HTBI primer set. Each CDR3 protein gets one entry after TCRdb re-called the multiplex PCR reads with MiXCR. This table has 530,000 or so distinct CDR3 sequences, 46% appearing once. Sequenced material: peripheral blood or thyroid tissue (not recorded which). Receptor source: a woman in her late teens or twenties with Graves' hyperthyroidism.

This clonotype was seen a few times. The chain joins TRBV6-2 or TRBV6-3 to TRBJ2-7; TRBD2 might be the D (6 bases). V shed 2 bases and J shed 2 bases, with 10 bases lying between them. Germline CDR1 reads MNHEY; CDR2 reads SVGEGT. This CDR3 contains 14 residues. CDR3 sequence (DNA): TGTGCCAGCAGTTACGGGGGACTCCCCTACGAGCAGTACTTC. Protein: CASSYGGLPYEQYF.

This clonotype has at least ten counts. The CDR3 coding sequence is TGTGCCAGCAGCCCGCCTAGGGACGGGAACTACGAGCAGTACTTC. It codes for CASSPPRDGNYEQYF. V is TRBV5-6 and J is TRBJ2-7; D possibly matches TRBD1 or TRBD2 (5 bases each). The CDR3 spans 15 residues. Germline loops: CDR1 SGHDT, CDR2 YYEEEE. V was trimmed by 4 bases and J by 3 bases, leaving 17 bases between them.

With regard to this clonotype: At one end the junction does not follow the germline gene, possibly because of a read error. V gene TRBV7-9 combines with J gene TRBJ1-4; D might be TRBD1 (5 bases). Germline V gives CDR1 SEHNR, CDR2 FQNEAQ (reference sequence). This CDR3 comprises 18 residues. CDR3 bases: TGTGCCGGCAGCTTGGTAGACGGCCATGGGGGGTTTAATGAAAAACTGTTTTTT. This sequence encodes CAGSLVDGHGGFNEKLFF.

This clonotype came up many times. The CDR3 nucleotides are TGCGCCAGCAGCTTGTGGCAGGTGACCGGGGAGCTGTTTTTT. Encoded protein: CASSLWQVTGELFF. The chain has TRBV5-1 and TRBJ2-2; D is unclear. Germline assignment: CDR1 SGHRS and CDR2 YFSETQ. CDR3 length equals 14 residues. V lost 1 base and J 5 bases, leaving 9 bases between the germline ends. The full variable domain, with the rest looked up from reference TRBV5-1 and TRBJ2-2, is KAGVTQTPRYLIKTRGQQVTLSCSPISGHRSVSWYQQTPGQGLQFLFEYFSETQRNKGNFPGRFSGRQFSNSRSEMNVSTLELGDSALYLCASSLWQVTGELFFGEGSRLTVL.

There are many counts of this clonotype. The J gene is TRBJ1-5, the V gene TRBV6-2 or TRBV6-3; tentative D call: TRBD1 (5 bases). Germline CDR1 is MNHEY and CDR2 is SVGEGT. V lost 0 bases to trimming and J lost 7 bases, with 13 bases between them. This CDR3 has 15 amino acids. CDR3 DNA sequence: TGTGCCAGCAGTTACTCGATACAGGAGAGACAGCCCCAGCATTTT. It encodes CASSYSIQERQPQHF.

This clonotype came up many times. The CDR3 spells CASSEIDRNTEAFF. The CDR3 nucleotides are TGTGCCAGCAGTGAAATCGACAGGAACACTGAAGCTTTCTTT. The chain employs TRBV6-1 and TRBJ1-1, with D perhaps matching TRBD1 (5 bases). This CDR3 has 14 residues. Germline V CDR1 and CDR2: MNHNS, SASEGT. The V gene lost 2 bases and the J gene lost 1 base, with 8 bases spanning the gap.

This clonotype is a singleton in its sample. CDR3 DNA: TGTGCCAGCAGCCCGACCGGAGGGCTGAGTGAAAAACTGTTTTTT. This translates into CASSPTGGLSEKLFF. The rearrangement joins TRBV7-9 to TRBJ1-4; no clear D. Germline V gene sequence: CDR1 SEHNR, CDR2 FQNEAQ (reference sequence). V was cut by 5 bases and J by 7 bases, with 17 bases left in between. This CDR3 comprises 15 residues.

The chain links TRBV7-2 to TRBJ2-5; D might be TRBD1 (6 bases). Per the germline V gene, CDR1 is SGHTA and CDR2 is FQGNSA. V lost 5 bases and J 2 bases, leaving 9 bases between the germline ends. This CDR3 has 13 residues. In DNA, the CDR3 is TGTGCCAGCAGCCGAGGGACACAAGAGACCCAGTACTTC. This codes for CASSRGTQETQYF. Full variable domain (remainder filled in from reference TRBV7-2 and TRBJ2-5): GAGVSQSPSNKVTEKGKDVELRCDPISGHTALYWYRQSLGQGLEFLIYFQGNSAPDKSGLPSDRFSAERTGGSVSTLTIQRTQQEDSAVYLCASSRGTQETQYFGPGTRLLVL.

V gene TRBV20-1 combines with J gene TRBJ1-6, with 9 bases fitting TRBD1. Germline V lookup: CDR1 DFQATT, CDR2 SNEGSKA (reference sequence). V was clipped by 6 bases and J by 11 bases; unmatched bases: 5. CDR3 length: 12 residues. In DNA, the CDR3 is TGCAGTGCAAGGACAGGGGACACACCCCTCCACTTT. This translates into CSARTGDTPLHF.

CDR3 residues: CASTLSRTASYEQYF. CDR3 DNA: TGTGCCAGCACCCTATCTAGGACGGCCTCCTACGAGCAGTACTTC. The V gene is TRBV7-2, the J gene TRBJ2-7; D not resolved. CDR1 is SGHTA and CDR2 is FQGNSA in the germline V gene. Trimming stripped 7 bases from V and 0 bases from J, with 16 bases between. This CDR3 comprises 15 residues.

The chain combines TRBV18 with TRBJ1-1, with 9 bases fitting TRBD1. Germline CDR1 reads KGHSH; CDR2 reads LQKENI. This CDR3 is built from 19 residues. Trimming at V came to 5 bases and at J to 4 bases, leaving 20 bases not matched to a gene. The CDR3 DNA is TGTGCCAGCTCATCTCAACTTTCCGGGACAGGGTTCCAGAGCACTGAAGCTTTCTTT. It specifies CASSSQLSGTGFQSTEAFF.

This chain links TRBV7-8 with TRBJ1-5, with 12 bases lining up with TRBD1. The CDR3 runs to 16 residues. V shed 5 bases and J 4 bases; nucleotides not matched to a gene: 6. Germline lookup yields CDR1 SGHVS and CDR2 FQNEAQ. CDR3: CASSLGTGGRNQPQHF. The DNA of the CDR3 is TGTGCCAGCAGCCTCGGGACAGGGGGCAGGAATCAGCCCCAGCATTTT.

This clonotype has ten or more counts. V gene TRBV12-3 or TRBV12-4 combines with J gene TRBJ2-5; the D is unclear. Trimming shortened V by 3 bases and J by 5 bases, and 10 bases separated the two germline ends. CDR3 length: 13 residues. This CDR3 reads CASSFSYRETQYF. The CDR3 nucleotides read TGTGCCAGCAGTTTTAGTTATCGGGAGACCCAGTACTTC.

This clonotype was detected a few times. A much larger clone is a single base away; this may be a read error. The V call is TRBV2, the J call TRBJ2-5; TRBD2 might be the D (6 bases). Trimming shortened V by 6 bases and J by 5 bases, and 22 bases separated the two germline ends. CDR1 is SNHLY and CDR2 is FYNNEI in the germline V gene. The CDR3 runs 16 residues. The CDR3 nucleotides are TGTGCCAGCAGCGCCCCCCCGGGAGACCCCAGGGAGACCCAGTACTTC. Translating gives CASSAPPGDPRETQYF.

This clonotype occurred a few times. V is TRBV11-3 and J is TRBJ2-2; D is uncertain. Germline lookup yields CDR1 SGHNT and CDR2 YENEEA. The CDR3 runs to 13 residues. Trimming removed 10 bases at V and 4 bases at J, with 13 bases between. CDR3 DNA: TGTGCCACCACGGGTAGCCTCACCGGGGAGCTGTTTTTT. This sequence encodes CATTGSLTGELFF. The full variable domain, its missing parts supplied by reference TRBV11-3 and TRBJ2-2, is EAGVVQSPRYKIIEKKQPVAFWCNPISGHNTLYWYLQNLGQGPELLIRYENEEAVDDSQLPKDRFSAERLKGVDSTLKIQPAELGDSAVYLCATTGSLTGELFFGEGSRLTVL.

This chain uses TRBV20-1 with TRBJ2-7; a weak D match, TRBD1 (7 bases). Germline-derived CDR1 and CDR2 are DFQATT and SNEGSKA (reference sequence). This CDR3 spans 12 amino acids. V shed 7 bases and J shed 4 bases, with 14 bases lying between them. In DNA, the CDR3 is TGCAGTGTTGGGGGGACAGATTACGAGCAGTACTTC. It specifies CSVGGTDYEQYF.

V gene TRBV9 combines with J gene TRBJ1-5; D possibly corresponds to TRBD1 (5 bases). V shed 3 bases and J shed 10 bases, with 14 bases lying between them. From germline, CDR1 is SGDLS and CDR2 YYNGEE. The CDR3 is made up of 13 amino acids. The CDR3 DNA follows: TGTGCCAGCAGCGCGGGACCGGGTGGTCCCCAGCATTTT. This sequence encodes CASSAGPGGPQHF.

The rearrangement uses TRBV29-1 and TRBJ1-2; D gene unclear. Germline CDR1 is SQVTM and CDR2 is ANQGSEA. The CDR3 runs to 15 residues. The ends were cut back, 4 bases at V and 0 bases at J, with 15 bases in the middle. The DNA for the CDR3 is TGCAGCGTTGTGGGCTCCGGGGATTCTAACTATGGCTACACCTTC. Translation gives CSVVGSGDSNYGYTF. Full variable domain (rest looked up from reference TRBV29-1 and TRBJ1-2): SAVISQKPSRDICQRGTSLTIQCQVDSQVTMMFWYRQQPGQSLTLIATANQGSEATYESGFVIDKFPISRPNLTFSTLTVSNMSPEDSSIYLCSVVGSGDSNYGYTFGSGTRLTVV.

CDR3 nucleotides: TGCAGTGCTAGGCTCCCGGCAAGGAGTGGGGGGACCTACGAGCAGTACTTC. It is translated as CSARLPARSGGTYEQYF. The genes are TRBV20-1 and TRBJ2-7, with D perhaps TRBD2 (6 bases). The CDR3 runs to 17 residues. Germline loops: CDR1 DFQATT, CDR2 SNEGSKA (reference sequence). V was trimmed by 3 bases and J by 2 bases, leaving 23 bases between them.

The J gene is TRBJ1-4, the V gene TRBV7-9; D gene ambiguous. Trimming removed 6 bases at V and 4 bases at J, with 15 bases between. The germline V gene encodes CDR1 SEHNR and CDR2 FQNEAQ (reference sequence). The length of the CDR3 is 15 residues. The CDR3 loop is CASSYSGESNEKLFF. The CDR3 coding sequence is TGTGCCAGCAGTTACTCGGGAGAGAGTAATGAAAAACTGTTTTTT.

Here the CDR3 reads CASSMGTRYYGYTF. CDR3 DNA sequence: TGTGCCAGTAGTATGGGCACACGTTACTATGGCTACACCTTC. J is TRBJ1-2 and V is TRBV19; D unresolved. Trimming stripped 3 bases from V and 3 bases from J, with 11 bases between. This CDR3 has 14 residues. Per germline, CDR1 LNHDA and CDR2 SQIVND (reference sequence).

In regard to this clonotype: A read error is possible here, since a much larger clone lies one base away. The genes are TRBV7-9 and TRBJ1-6, with 8 bases that match TRBD1. Trimming at V came to 5 bases and at J to 3 bases, leaving 6 bases not matched to a gene. CDR3 length: 16 amino acids. Germline CDR1 and CDR2: SEHNR and FQNEAQ (reference sequence). The CDR3 reads CASSPGQGLYNSPLHF. The CDR3 DNA follows: TGTGCCAGCAGCCCCGGACAGGGCCTCTATAATTCACCCCTCCACTTT.

This clonotype came up many times. This rearrangement joins TRBV11-2 to TRBJ2-7; 9 bases align to TRBD2. CDR1 is SGHAT, CDR2 FQNNGV, per germline. There are 16 residues in the CDR3. Germline trimming cut 0 bases from V and 2 bases from J; bases unmatched to any gene: 5. CDR3: CASSLDYAGGTYEQYF. The CDR3 region has the DNA TGTGCCAGCAGCTTAGATTACGCGGGAGGGACCTACGAGCAGTACTTC.

At least ten counts were recorded for this clonotype. CDR3 sequence reads: CASRATGDRTEAFF. CDR3 coding DNA: TGTGCCAGCAGGGCGACAGGGGATAGGACTGAAGCTTTCTTT. The chain uses TRBV6-1 and TRBJ1-1; 8 bases map to TRBD1. Germline-derived CDR1 and CDR2 are MNHNS and SASEGT. V trimming: 6 bases; J trimming: 5 bases; junction bases outside the gene matches: 8. This CDR3 spans 14 amino acids.

This clonotype has only one observation. A much bigger clone sits one base away, suggesting this may be a read error. The genes are TRBV12-5 and TRBJ2-7; D remains unclear. Germline-derived CDR1 and CDR2 are LGHNT and FRNRAP. This CDR3 region has 12 residues. V was shortened by 6 bases and J by 6 bases, with 12 bases between the two germline ends. CDR3 protein: CASGFIMSEQYF. Here the CDR3 DNA reads TGTGCTAGTGGCTTTATAATGAGCGAGCAGTACTTC.

The chain combines TRBV7-2 with TRBJ1-2; no clear D gene. The CDR3 extends over 14 amino acids. Trimming took off 5 bases at V and 5 bases at J, with 15 bases between the two ends. Germline V gene lookup returns CDR1 SGHTA and CDR2 FQGNSA. CDR3 bases: TGTGCCAGCAGCCATGGAGCGGGAGGATATGGCTACACCTTC. This encodes CASSHGAGGYGYTF.

This clonotype was found many times. This chain links TRBV5-1 with TRBJ1-2; D might be TRBD1 (6 bases). Per the germline V gene, CDR1 is SGHRS and CDR2 is YFSETQ. The length of the CDR3 is 13 residues. V lost 4 bases and J 4 bases, leaving 11 bases between the germline ends. CDR3 residues: CASSEGQIYGYTF. The CDR3 DNA reads as TGCGCCAGCAGCGAAGGACAGATCTATGGCTACACCTTC.